The following is a T cell receptor (beta chain) sequence with its context. Its antigen specificity is not known. Base qualities are not provided; no much larger clone lies one nucleotide away. Donors formed part of the validation cohort, which comprised 95 to 150 subjects and was distinct from the first cohort of under 850 subjects. The data were taken from a study of cytomegalovirus exposure and HLA in healthy donors (dated by TCRdb to about 2017). Looking at the study overall: The roughly 670 repertoires of the first cohort and the 95 to 150 validation repertoires were produced on the same platform, according to a later analysis. The study was designed to test whether signatures of past pathogen exposure could be identified by cataloging public T cell receptors. A separate validation cohort of about 110 different subjects was used in addition to the approximately 610-subject first cohort. To predict cytomegalovirus infection status, the study brought together high-throughput TCR immunosequencing, statistical association of individual TCRs with disease status, and machine learning. General study outcomes and caveats: The authors suggested that the approach could potentially be generalized to other disease states and immunological phenotypes. The study listed approximately 150 TCR beta chains as associated with cytomegalovirus. A few of the identified cytomegalovirus-associated TCR beta chains were confirmed in vitro to be specific for cytomegalovirus antigens. A later analysis found that TCRs clustered in the first cohort also tended to co-occur in the roughly 120 validation repertoires, with 94% of cluster scores above 0. A later analysis lacked HLA typing for the validation cohort, so it scored co-occurrence in that cohort across all 110 or so repertoires. The classifier was reported to diagnose cytomegalovirus status with high specificity and sensitivity in both the original and validation cohorts. Across donors, most TCR sequences were observed very rarely, whereas some public TCRs were present in many individuals.

The receptor library was made with the immunoSEQ multiplex PCR assay. In the paper's pipeline: To diagnose cytomegalovirus status from the catalog of TCR beta chain sequences, a statistical classification framework was built. Sourced from immuneACCESS, this table was stored by TCRdb with only in-frame sequences that have V and J called. A share of the clones is absent; for the studies checked, an unresolved V gene accounts for under half, and the remainder has no known explanation. The V and J calls and the clone size are those of that table, but D and trimming were determined from the DNA. The sample table lists about 160,000 clones, about nine tenths of them with a count of one. The top ten constitute 4% to 5% of the sample. V trim: 3 bases; J trim: 2 bases; unmatched bases: 8. Sequences MNHEY (CDR1) and SMNVEV (CDR2) are obtained from the germline V gene (reference sequence). Measured from the cysteine to the phenylalanine, the CDR3 is 16 residues long. Just CDR3 DNA is preserved here, 48 bases in frame from base 1.

This receptor chain uses TRBV27 and TRBJ2-7, with 9 bases in between that match TRBD1. The source is a man younger than 30 in good health and CMV-seropositive. The sequencing input was PBMCs. Here is the DNA: TGTGCCAGCAGTTTGTTCATCGGGACAGGGACCTACGAGCAGTACTTC. Its translation is CASSLFIGTGTYEQYF.